This TCR beta chain is from a study of T cell repertoires in cytomegalovirus infection (dated by TCRdb to about 2019). Notes on the research overall: Recently identified HLA-C-restricted CMV epitopes, whose presentation resists viral immunomodulation, were targeted by peptide stimulations together with well-studied HLA-B-restricted epitopes. Because public TCR beta signatures pointed to carriage of CMV infection together with the matching HLA type, the HLA type of each donor mattered for the analysis. General conclusions and limits of the study: Carriers of CMV infection plus the relevant HLA type were discriminated by the cumulative frequency of public TCR beta family members in the study cohort and in an independent 352-donor cohort. The ex vivo response was dominated by HLA-C-restricted CMV-specific TCR beta clonotypes, and the single most frequent clonotype in two of eight donors was supplied by these HLA-C-restricted clonotypes.

At the junction V is shortened by 4 bases and J by 7 bases, with 14 bases in between. Via the germline V gene, CDR1 is LGHNA and CDR2 YSLEER. Including cysteine and phenylalanine, the CDR3 has 15 amino acids. Only the CDR3 DNA stays, 45 bases, in frame from base 1. TCRdb shows the sequencer as Illumina HiSeq 1500. TCRdb itself trimmed the public reads at Q25 with fastp, ran MiXCR and retained productive beta chains. Here each entry gathers all rows of one CDR3 protein and keeps the most common genes and DNA. Here the sample has over 95,000 distinct CDR3 sequences; more than 30% occur a single time. The ten most abundant clones make up less than 45% of the sample. A remark on this clonotype: Its antigen is not yet known. Per-base quality was not reported, and no clone a single base away is much larger than it.

This specimen's treatment or condition label, interpreted: in vitro stimulation with specific CMV peptide epitopes to enrich CMV-specific T cells. The sequence was obtained from a human donor in good health (CMV status not recorded). Some clones in this sample may be carry-over from other donors' samples. The sample here was CD8+ T cells from cultured PBMCs, taken from culture after CMV antigen stimulation. Recombination joined TRBV4-3 with TRBJ1-6; matching of 6 bases hints at TRBD1 as the D gene. Here is the DNA: TGCGCCAGCAGCCCGGATGGGGGCGCGAATTCACCCCTCCACTTT. It encodes CASSPDGGANSPLHF.